This T cell receptor (beta chain) came from a study of T cell changes during pregnancy in multiple sclerosis. V lost 7 bases and J lost 1, with 19 bases in between. Per germline, CDR1 SNHLY and CDR2 FYNNEI. The length of the CDR3 is 16 residues. Sequencing was performed with immunoSEQ multiplex PCR; in TCRdb, only in-frame clones are kept and a portion is missing. The data contain about 50,000 clones, more than 85% of them singletons. This chain joins TRBV2 and TRBJ1-2, with TRBD1 as a possible D gene (6 bases). The material was CD4+ T cells from peripheral blood mononuclear cells, obtained after pregnancy. The source of this sequence is a female donor with multiple sclerosis, enrolled in a pregnancy study. This chain's CDR3 is CASIAGQARGNYGYTF. The CDR3 region has the DNA TGTGCCAGCATAGCGGGACAAGCTAGGGGTAACTATGGCTACACCTTC.